This TCR beta chain was profiled in a study of blood T cell repertoires in COVID-19. The CDR3 is 13 amino acids. CDR1 SGHVS and CDR2 FNYEAQ come from the germline V gene. V lost 5 bases and J lost 7, with 14 bases in between. Clones were read by immunoSEQ multiplex PCR, and TCRdb kept only the in-frame ones, dropping some. The sample lists roughly 420,000 clones, 70% to 90% occurring once. The chain has TRBV7-6 and TRBJ2-5, with D perhaps matching TRBD1 (6 bases). The source is a woman aged 25-40 years with acute COVID-19. Sequencing input: PBMCs or T cells enriched from blood (not recorded which). CDR3 region: CASSRSQGGTQYF. CDR3 DNA sequence: TGTGCCAGCAGCCGTTCCCAAGGGGGGACCCAGTACTTC.